This is a list of T cell receptor beta chains from one sample in a study of human T cells and chemical hapten exposure. Each CDR3 protein is one row after TCRdb ran MiXCR on the RACE reads. This table has about 380,000 distinct CDR3 sequences, roughly 5% appearing once. This specimen was whole blood, taken in connection with sensitization to the hapten diphenylcyclopropenone (DPC). Source of these receptors: a woman aged 45-65 years with alopecia areata. Some clones in this sample may be carry-over from other donors' samples. The CDR3 runs from the conserved cysteine through the conserved F or W. A D gene is named only where the DNA matches it firmly. Some rows mark clone size as missing; the rest say once, few, many or name a class of expanded clone.

D gene: TRBD1
V gene: TRBV27
clone size: -
J gene: TRBJ1-5
CDR3 protein: CASAGQVYQPQHF
CDR3 DNA: TGTGCCAGCGCCGGACAGGTCTATCAGCCCCAGCATTTT

D gene: TRBD1
V gene: TRBV7-9
clone size: -
J gene: TRBJ1-4
CDR3 protein: CASSTGGGQWEEKLFF
CDR3 DNA: TGTGCCAGCAGCACGGGAGGGGGACAGTGGGAAGAAAAACTGTTTTTT

D gene: TRBD1
V gene: TRBV5-6
clone size: many
J gene: TRBJ1-1
CDR3 protein: CASSLMGRQGLDTEAFF
CDR3 DNA: TGTGCCAGCAGCCTGATGGGGAGACAGGGGCTAGACACTGAAGCTTTCTTT

D gene: -
V gene: TRBV7-2
clone size: few
J gene: TRBJ2-1
CDR3 protein: CASSLVGRGTYNEQFF
CDR3 DNA: TGTGCCAGCAGCTTAGTGGGGCGGGGCACCTACAATGAGCAGTTCTTC

D gene: -
V gene: TRBV3-1
clone size: -
J gene: TRBJ2-7
CDR3 protein: CASGVAEQYF
CDR3 DNA: TGTGCCAGCGGCGTCGCGGAGCAGTACTTC

D gene: -
V gene: TRBV4-3
clone size: many
J gene: TRBJ1-1
CDR3 protein: CASSQRGITEAFF
CDR3 DNA: TGCGCCAGCAGCCAACGGGGGATAACTGAAGCTTTCTTT

D gene: TRBD1
V gene: TRBV7-9
clone size: once
J gene: TRBJ1-5
CDR3 protein: CASSFSSDRGPESSNQPQHF
CDR3 DNA: TGTGCCAGCAGCTTTTCCTCGGACAGGGGCCCTGAGTCTAGCAATCAGCCCCAGCATTTT

D gene: -
V gene: TRBV29-1
clone size: many
J gene: TRBJ1-4
CDR3 protein: CSVLGGGSEKLFF
CDR3 DNA: TGCAGCGTTCTGGGGGGCGGTTCTGAAAAACTGTTTTTT

D gene: -
V gene: TRBV4-1
clone size: many
J gene: TRBJ1-1
CDR3 protein: CASSRPDRPNTEAFF
CDR3 DNA: TGCGCCAGCAGCCGCCCCGACAGACCGAACACTGAAGCTTTCTTT

D gene: TRBD1
V gene: TRBV9
clone size: many
J gene: TRBJ1-6
CDR3 protein: CASSTSTGLPSSYNSPLHF
CDR3 DNA: TGTGCCAGCAGCACCTCGACAGGGCTCCCAAGCTCCTATAATTCACCCCTCCACTTT

D gene: -
V gene: TRBV6-1
clone size: few
J gene: TRBJ1-2
CDR3 protein: CASSEGYSDYGYTF
CDR3 DNA: TGTGCCAGCAGTGAGGGGTATAGCGACTATGGCTACACCTTC

D gene: -
V gene: TRBV5-1
clone size: -
J gene: TRBJ2-7
CDR3 protein: CASSPAGAAVDEQYF
CDR3 DNA: TGCGCCAGCAGCCCGGCCGGGGCAGCCGTCGACGAGCAGTACTTC

D gene: -
V gene: TRBV3-1
clone size: -
J gene: TRBJ1-1
CDR3 protein: CASSQERAYTEAFF
CDR3 DNA: TGTGCCAGCAGCCAAGAAAGAGCCTACACTGAAGCTTTCTTT

D gene: TRBD1
V gene: TRBV28
clone size: -
J gene: TRBJ1-5
CDR3 protein: CASSPRQGQNQPQHF
CDR3 DNA: TGTGCCAGCAGTCCCCGACAGGGACAAAATCAGCCCCAGCATTTT

D gene: -
V gene: TRBV7-2
clone size: many
J gene: TRBJ1-5
CDR3 protein: CASSLVAGSNQPQHF
CDR3 DNA: TGTGCCAGCAGCTTAGTAGCTGGCAGCAATCAGCCCCAGCATTTT

D gene: -
V gene: TRBV29-1
clone size: -
J gene: TRBJ2-7
CDR3 protein: CSVARILPYEQYF
CDR3 DNA: TGCAGCGTTGCCAGGATTCTTCCCTACGAGCAGTACTTC

D gene: -
V gene: TRBV7-6
clone size: many
J gene: TRBJ2-5
CDR3 protein: CASSFELRETQYF
CDR3 DNA: TGTGCCAGCAGCTTCGAGCTCCGGGAGACCCAGTACTTC

D gene: TRBD1
V gene: TRBV12-3/TRBV12-4
clone size: -
J gene: TRBJ2-1
CDR3 protein: CASTRGQESSYNEQFF
CDR3 DNA: TGTGCCAGCACCCGCGGACAGGAGAGCTCCTACAATGAGCAGTTCTTC